This T cell receptor (beta chain) emerged from a study of shared clonotypes between healthy human individuals. This clone was observed many times. No antigen is known for it. Germline assignment: CDR1 LGHNA and CDR2 YSLEER. The CDR3 covers 15 residues. J gave up 3 bases and V 1 base, and 2 bases lay outside the gene matches. General observations from the study: Across subsets, estimated richness was generally greater for naive than for memory populations.

Some clones are missing from TCRdb's copy, which holds only in-frame ones; the method was immunoSEQ multiplex PCR. The sample records over a million clones, around three quarters being singletons. The chain is built from TRBV4-3 and TRBJ2-3, with 9 bases lining up with TRBD1. This TCR derives from a man aged 18 to 29 in good health. Some clones in this sample may be carry-over from other donors' samples. Specimen: memory CD4+ T cells from PBMCs. Subset described: CD45RA-negative fraction. CDR3 nucleotide sequence: TGCGCCAGCAGCCAAGGACAGGGGGAAACAGATACGCAGTATTTT. Translated, it gives CASSQGQGETDTQYF.